The 14 T cell receptor beta chains below were found in one sample sequenced in a study of T cells in Graves' hyperthyroidism and ophthalmopathy. Amplification of TCR beta CDR3 regions was performed using RNA transcripts as template. The HTBI primer set drove a first-round RT-PCR of the TCR CDR3. TCRdb processed the multiplex PCR reads anew with MiXCR; each CDR3 protein has one entry. This repertoire shows about 400,000 distinct CDR3 sequences, about 15% found once; its top ten account for approximately 30%. The sequenced sample consisted of blood. The receptor source for this set is a woman between 25 and 40 years old with Graves' hyperthyroidism.

This clonotype was found a few times. A read error may explain this, as a much larger clone is one base away. The final CDR3 position lacks the conserved phenylalanine or tryptophan, pointing to a likely read error. The chain links TRBV2 to TRBJ1-5, with unresolved D. Germline CDR1 and CDR2: SNHLY and FYNNEI. The CDR3 consists of 14 residues. V lost 3 bases and J 2 bases, leaving 8 bases between the germline ends. This CDR3 is CASSEVFGNQPQHL. Here the CDR3 DNA reads TGTGCCAGCAGTGAGGTGTTTGGCAATCAGCCCCAGCATCTT.

This sequence joins TRBV24-1 and TRBJ1-2, with 8 bases lining up with TRBD1. Germline V gene data show CDR1 as KGHDR and CDR2 as SFDVKD. This CDR3 has 17 residues. Germline trimming cut 2 bases from V and 0 bases from J; bases unmatched to any gene: 7. The CDR3 sequence is CATSDSGQGAANYGYTF. CDR3 nucleotides: TGTGCCACCAGTGATTCCGGGCAGGGGGCGGCTAACTATGGCTACACCTTC.

This clonotype was picked up a small number of times. This sequence joins TRBV30 and TRBJ2-1; D unclear. This CDR3 region has 14 residues. Germline loops: CDR1 GTSNPN, CDR2 SVGIG (reference sequence). V was shortened by 3 bases and J by 6 bases, with 15 bases between the two germline ends. The CDR3 DNA sequence: TGTGCCTGGAGCGACGAGAGAGGCGGCAATGAGCAGTTCTTC. It specifies CAWSDERGGNEQFF.

This clonotype was seen many times. The V gene is TRBV28, the J gene TRBJ2-7, with 8 positions matching TRBD2. V lost 6 bases to trimming and J lost 1 base; unmatched junction nucleotides: 8. The germline V gene has CDR1 MDHEN and CDR2 SYDVKM. The CDR3 is made up of 15 amino acids. The CDR3 sequence: CASRTPGLGSYEQYF. As DNA, the CDR3 is TGTGCCAGCAGAACACCGGGACTAGGATCCTACGAGCAGTACTTC.

This clonotype came up many times. The chain carries TRBV7-7 and TRBJ2-2, with 14 nucleotides matching TRBD2. This CDR3 has 20 amino acids. V lost 5 bases and J lost 5; bases outside the gene matches: 16. Germline V gives CDR1 SSHAT, CDR2 FNYEAQ (reference sequence). The DNA for the CDR3 is TGTGCCAGCAGCCCAGGGACTAGCGGGAGTCGACAGTTTGGTACCGGGGAGCTGTTTTTT. Its translation: CASSPGTSGSRQFGTGELFF.

The rearrangement links TRBV24-1 to TRBJ2-7, with a tentative D call TRBD1 (6 bases). CDR1 is KGHDR, CDR2 SFDVKD, per germline. Trimming cost V 9 bases and J 0 bases, with 14 bases left between them. The CDR3 has 14 amino acids. CDR3 in DNA: TGTGCCACCGCTCCGGGACACAACTCCTACGAGCAGTACTTC. It yields the protein CATAPGHNSYEQYF.

This clonotype was counted many times. The J gene is TRBJ2-7, the V gene TRBV2; D possibly uses TRBD1 or TRBD2 (6 bases each). CDR3 size: 14 residues. The ends were cut back, 4 bases at V and 4 bases at J, with 14 bases in the middle. CDR1 is SNHLY, CDR2 FYNNEI, per germline. The CDR3 nucleotides read TGTGCCAGCAGTGCGGGGGCCAGCGGGTACGAGCAGTACTTC. Translating gives CASSAGASGYEQYF.

In its sample, this clonotype was seen many times. This chain joins TRBV18 and TRBJ2-2, with a possible D match to TRBD1 (5 bases). CDR3 length equals 16 residues. In germline, CDR1 is KGHSH, CDR2 LQKENI. The ends were cut back, 2 bases at V and 1 base at J, with 11 bases in the middle. CDR3 coding DNA: TGTGCCAGCTCACCATTTTTTCAGGGGAACACCGGGGAGCTGTTTTTT. It translates to CASSPFFQGNTGELFF.

In its sample, this clonotype was seen a few times. Given a much more abundant clone one base away, this may be a read error. V and J are TRBV28 and TRBJ2-7; 8 positions match TRBD2. The CDR3 runs 14 residues. The germline V gene encodes CDR1 MDHEN and CDR2 SYDVKM. The junction had 6 bases not matched to a gene; V was cut back by 5 bases and J by 3 bases. CDR3 DNA sequence: TGTGCCAGCAGTCGGGGGGGGGCCCACTACGAGCAGTACTTC. Protein: CASSRGGAHYEQYF.

This clonotype was observed at least ten times. This chain connects TRBV7-2 to TRBJ2-7, with TRBD2 matching over 11 bases. There are 13 residues in the CDR3. Trimming cost V 4 bases and J 7 bases; bases outside gene matches: 3. Germline V gene lookup returns CDR1 SGHTA and CDR2 FQGNSA. Here the CDR3 DNA reads TGTGCCAGCAGCTCCGGGACTAGCGGAGAGCAGTACTTC. Its translation: CASSSGTSGEQYF.

The sample holds many counts of this clonotype. The gene calls are TRBV6-1 and TRBJ2-2, with 9 nucleotides matching TRBD1. The junction had 7 bases not matched to a gene; V was cut back by 6 bases and J by 5 bases. Germline loops: CDR1 MNHNS, CDR2 SASEGT. There are 15 residues in the CDR3. The CDR3 nucleotides read TGTGCCAGCAGATCCGGGACAGGGTCAACCGGGGAGCTGTTTTTT. It encodes CASRSGTGSTGELFF.

V gene TRBV24-1 combines with J gene TRBJ2-3, with D unresolved. Germline assignment: CDR1 KGHDR and CDR2 SFDVKD. Between the trimmed V and J ends, which lost 2 bases and 14 bases, there was a span of 16 bases. The CDR3 covers 13 residues. This CDR3 reads CATSDSSQRQRYF. The CDR3 bases are TGTGCCACCAGTGATTCGAGCCAGAGGCAAAGGTATTTT.

The CDR3 nucleotides read TGTGCCAGCAGTAATGGGGCAGATACGCAGTATTTT. Its protein product is CASSNGADTQYF. The V gene is TRBV6-1, the J gene TRBJ2-3; unclear D gene. The germline gives CDR1 MNHNS, CDR2 SASEGT. Trimming removed 5 bases at V and 4 bases at J, with 7 bases between. This CDR3 is built from 12 residues.

The rearrangement uses TRBV18 and TRBJ2-5, with D possibly TRBD1 on 5 matching bases. Germline CDR1 reads KGHSH; CDR2 reads LQKENI. There are 13 residues in the CDR3. V lost 6 bases, J lost 4 bases, and 12 bases lay in between. CDR3 sequence reads: CASSPSGAETQYF. In nucleotides, the CDR3 is TGTGCCAGCTCGCCGAGTGGGGCAGAGACCCAGTACTTC.